The 16 T cell receptor beta chains below were found in one sample sequenced in a study of shared clonotypes between healthy human individuals. Naive CD8 cells, CD45RO-negative and positively selected for CCR7, excluded terminally differentiated effector memory CD45RA+ cells. This table comes from immunoSEQ multiplex PCR, and its TCRdb copy is limited to in-frame clones, with some not included. The table has fewer than 1 million clones, roughly 96% seen once. The source material was naive CD8+ T cells sorted from blood. Source of these receptors: a man under 40 in good health.

This clone occurred many times. J is TRBJ2-1 and V is TRBV9; D unclear. Trimming pared 0 bases from V and 5 bases from J, leaving 12 bases between. The germline V gene has CDR1 SGDLS and CDR2 YYNGEE. The CDR3 spans 15 residues. The CDR3 nucleotides read TGTGCCAGCAGCGTAGAGAAAAACGCAAACAATGAGCAGTTCTTC. Protein: CASSVEKNANNEQFF.

The chain recombines TRBV19 with TRBJ2-3, with TRBD2 matching over 7 bases. Trimming cost V 3 bases and J 2 bases; bases outside gene matches: 5. CDR1 and CDR2 (germline): LNHDA, SQIVND (reference sequence). This CDR3 spans 15 amino acids. This chain's CDR3 is CASSMETSLTDTQYF. The CDR3 DNA reads as TGTGCCAGTAGTATGGAGACTAGCCTCACAGATACGCAGTATTTT.

This chain uses TRBV6-6 with TRBJ2-7, with D perhaps being TRBD1 or TRBD2 (5 bases each). Germline CDR1 MNHNY, CDR2 SVGAGI (reference sequence). Trimming pared 6 bases from V and 0 bases from J, leaving 12 bases between. The CDR3 is 14 residues long. CDR3 protein: CASRGETPSYEQYF. The CDR3 DNA follows: TGTGCCAGCAGAGGGGAGACACCCTCCTACGAGCAGTACTTC.

V gene TRBV21-1 combines with J gene TRBJ1-1; the table's D call, TRBD1, has no DNA check behind it. TRBV21-1 is marked as a pseudogene. The CDR3 extends over 15 amino acids. For the CDR3, the DNA is TGTGCCAGCAGCAAAGCAAGGCAGGGGGTCGCTGAAGCTTTCTTT. The encoded protein is CASSKARQGVAEAFF.

Worth noting for this clone: The same CDR3 can be traced to other DNA sequences in this sample. This chain uses TRBV27 with TRBJ2-7; tentatively, D is TRBD1 (5 bases). The ends were cut back, 4 bases at V and 0 bases at J, with 7 bases in the middle. Germline CDR1 MNHEY, CDR2 SMNVEV (reference sequence). The CDR3 spans 13 residues. CDR3 sequence (DNA): TGTGCCAGCAGTTCGACAGTCTCCTACGAGCAGTACTTC. Translating gives CASSSTVSYEQYF.

The chain combines TRBV2 with TRBJ2-1, with 7 nucleotides matching TRBD2. The J segment lost 12 bases and the V segment lost 7 bases, leaving 15 bases of the junction unmatched. In germline, CDR1 is SNHLY, CDR2 FYNNEI. The CDR3 totals 14 residues. CDR3 region: CASTVVAGADVQFF. The DNA for the CDR3 is TGTGCCAGCACCGTAGTGGCGGGAGCGGACGTGCAGTTCTTC.

The chain recombines TRBV7-9 with TRBJ2-7; 12 nucleotides match TRBD2. The junction had 9 bases not matched to a gene; V was cut back by 8 bases and J by 4 bases. The CDR3 has 15 residues. Germline V gene data show CDR1 as SEHNR and CDR2 as FQNEAQ (reference sequence). CDR3 sequence: CASSGLAGHRYEQYF. DNA for the CDR3: TGTGCCAGCTCCGGACTAGCGGGACATCGGTACGAGCAGTACTTC.

This chain joins TRBV12-5 and TRBJ2-1, with TRBD1 identical over 9 bases. The V and J ends lost 0 bases and 8 bases, in that order; junction bases with no gene match: 5. This CDR3 region has 15 residues. Germline CDR1 is LGHNT and CDR2 is FRNRAP. The CDR3, as DNA: TGTGCTAGTGGTTTGGTACAGGGGGCTGGTGATGAGCAGTTCTTC. This sequence encodes CASGLVQGAGDEQFF.

The genes are TRBV7-7 and TRBJ2-1; perhaps TRBD2 as D (5 bases). This CDR3 is built from 14 residues. Germline lookup yields CDR1 SSHAT and CDR2 FNYEAQ (reference sequence). Trimming removed 1 base at V and 4 bases at J, with 8 bases between. The CDR3 loop is CASSLVGDYNEQFF. In DNA form, the CDR3 reads TGTGCCAGCAGCTTAGTGGGAGATTACAATGAGCAGTTCTTC.

This chain uses TRBV7-8 with TRBJ1-2; the D gene is possibly TRBD1 (5 bases). CDR3 size: 11 residues. CDR1 is SGHVS and CDR2 is FQNEAQ in the germline V gene. The CDR3 reads CAEGTALGYTF. The DNA of the CDR3 is TGTGCAGAGGGGACGGCTCTAGGCTACACCTTC. The variable domain in full, with the rest retrieved from reference TRBV7-8 and TRBJ1-2, is GAGVSQSPRYKVAKRGQDVALRCDPISGHVSLFWYQQALGQGPEFLTYFQNEAQLDKSGLPSDRFFAERPEGSVSTLKIQRTQQEDSAVYLCAEGTALGYTFGSGTRLTVV.

Remarks on this clone: Additional DNA sequences in this sample encode the identical CDR3. The chain couples TRBV27 to TRBJ2-7; D gene ambiguous. Deletions cut 4 bases from V and 1 base from J, with 8 bases between. The V gene's germline CDR1 is MNHEY and CDR2 SMNVEV (reference sequence). The CDR3 loop spans 13 amino acids. CDR3 bases: TGTGCCAGCAGTTATAGGTCGTCCTACGAGCAGTACTTC. The encoded protein is CASSYRSSYEQYF.

The chain couples TRBV6-6 to TRBJ2-5, with 7 bases matching TRBD1. Germline V gene lookup returns CDR1 MNHNY and CDR2 SVGAGI (reference sequence). The trim removed 7 bases at V and 4 bases at J, leaving 9 bases unmatched. This CDR3 has 14 amino acids. The CDR3 bases are TGTGCCAGCATCTCCTCCTCAGGGGGAGAGACCCAGTACTTC. Encoded protein: CASISSSGGETQYF.

The chain is built from TRBV4-1 and TRBJ2-7, with D maybe TRBD2 (7 bases). V lost 1 base and J 0 bases, leaving 16 bases between the germline ends. The length of the CDR3 is 17 residues. CDR1 is MGHRA and CDR2 is YSYEKL in the germline V gene. CDR3 bases: TGCGCCAGCAGCCAAGGCCGCGGGGGCAGGTTCTCCTACGAGCAGTACTTC. Its translation is CASSQGRGGRFSYEQYF.

The chain has TRBV7-6 and TRBJ2-2; D is uncertain. This CDR3 has 14 amino acids. The V end lost 1 base, the J end lost 5 bases, and 8 bases lay between the germline ends. Looked up from germline, CDR1 is SGHVS and CDR2 is FNYEAQ. The CDR3 loop reads CASSLGYRTGELFF. CDR3 bases: TGTGCCAGCAGCTTAGGATATAGAACCGGGGAGCTGTTTTTT.

Details on this clone: This CDR3 is also generated by other DNA sequences in the sample. This chain joins TRBV7-9 and TRBJ2-3; D is uncertain. V gave up 1 base and J gave up 1 base, with 6 bases separating them. The CDR3 has 14 amino acids. CDR1 is SEHNR and CDR2 is FQNEAQ in the germline V gene (reference sequence). DNA for the CDR3: TGTGCCAGCAGCTTAGGTTTGGGCACAGATACGCAGTATTTT. The encoded protein is CASSLGLGTDTQYF.

In its sample, this clone was seen once. This sequence joins TRBV27 and TRBJ2-1, with TRBD2 identical over 8 bases. The CDR3 has 14 residues. Germline loops: CDR1 MNHEY, CDR2 SMNVEV (reference sequence). The V and J ends lost 10 bases and 4 bases, in that order; junction bases with no gene match: 9. CDR3: CATSGLADYNEQFF. The CDR3 DNA follows: TGTGCCACCTCAGGACTAGCAGATTACAATGAGCAGTTCTTC.